This section outlines one TCR beta chain sequence together with its context. Its antigen remains unidentified. This entry belongs to a study of cytomegalovirus exposure and HLA in healthy donors. The germline V and J ends were trimmed by 2 bases and 6 bases, with 19 bases remaining between them. CDR1 and CDR2 from the germline V gene are MNHEY and SMNVEV (reference sequence). The CDR3 spans 17 residues. Profiling relied on immunoSEQ multiplex PCR, and the TCRdb table lists in-frame clones only, not all of them. The table records around 150,000 clones, 86% of them present only once. Overall study results and limits: In the 120 or so validation repertoires, about 94% of cluster scores exceeded 0, per a later analysis. Many donors shared some public TCRs, even though most TCR sequences were rare. In vitro data verified three CMV-associated chains as specific for CMV antigens.

The source material was PBMCs. This chain joins TRBV27 and TRBJ1-4, with D tentatively TRBD1 (5 bases). This clonotype originated in a young woman in good health and CMV-seronegative. CDR3: CASSLTGGNVVDEKLFF. In DNA form, the CDR3 reads TGTGCCAGCAGTTTAACGGGGGGAAATGTCGTAGATGAAAAACTGTTTTTT.